This record concerns one TCR beta chain sequence. This specimen belongs to a study of blood T cell repertoires in COVID-19. Across the whole study: The study drew acute and convalescent COVID-19 samples from the United States, Italy and Spain. Sources were T cells, B-cell-depleted T cells, or PBMCs; the material itself was cDNA or gDNA.

Generated by immunoSEQ multiplex PCR, the TCRdb table keeps only in-frame clones and is missing some. Among 150,000 to 200,000 clones listed, about 88% were seen once. The CDR3 is 19 residues long. Germline lookup yields CDR1 LNHDA and CDR2 SQIVND (reference sequence). The V gene end was trimmed by 4 bases and the J gene end by 2 bases; junction bases not matched to a gene: 10. This TCR derives from a woman aged 25 to 39 with active or convalescent COVID-19. The chain couples TRBV19 to TRBJ2-2, with TRBD2 identical over 13 bases. The sequenced material came from peripheral blood. This CDR3 reads CASSTGTSGIVGNTGELFF. Here the CDR3 DNA reads TGTGCCAGTAGTACCGGGACTAGCGGGATAGTCGGAAACACCGGGGAGCTGTTTTTT. The full variable domain, with the rest looked up from reference TRBV19 and TRBJ2-2, is DGGITQSPKYLFRKEGQNVTLSCEQNLNHDAMYWYRQDPGQGLRLIYYSQIVNDFQKGDIAEGYSVSREKKESFPLTVTSAQKNPTAFYLCASSTGTSGIVGNTGELFFGEGSRLTVL.